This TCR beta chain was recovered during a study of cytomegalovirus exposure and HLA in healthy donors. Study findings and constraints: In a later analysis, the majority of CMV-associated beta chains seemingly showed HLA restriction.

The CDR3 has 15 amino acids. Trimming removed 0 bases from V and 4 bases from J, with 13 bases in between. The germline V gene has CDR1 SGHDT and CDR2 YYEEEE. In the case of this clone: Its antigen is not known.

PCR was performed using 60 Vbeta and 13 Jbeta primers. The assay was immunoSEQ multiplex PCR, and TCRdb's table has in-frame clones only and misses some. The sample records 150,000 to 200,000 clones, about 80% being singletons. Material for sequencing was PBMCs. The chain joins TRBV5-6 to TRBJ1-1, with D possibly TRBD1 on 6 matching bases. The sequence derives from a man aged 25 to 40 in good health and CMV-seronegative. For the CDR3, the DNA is TGTGCCAGCAGCTTGGTTTTGTTGGACAGCACTGAAGCTTTCTTT. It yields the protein CASSLVLLDSTEAFF.